What follows is one T cell receptor (beta chain) and its context. Its specificity is unknown. The V and J ends lost 2 bases and 5 bases, in that order; junction bases with no gene match: 6. The CDR3 extends over 15 amino acids. Germline V gene sequence: CDR1 SGHNT, CDR2 YYREEE (reference sequence). This sample was included in a study of OX40 agonist ivuxolimab in advanced cancers. At the level of the study: Of the patients, three showed partial responses, one with hepatocellular carcinoma and two with cutaneous melanoma.

Libraries were prepared by immunoSEQ multiplex PCR; TCRdb keeps only in-frame clonotypes and omits some of them. The sample has 65,000 to 95,000 clones, around 88% seen once. Drawing of blood for sampling happened at baseline, at cycle 4 day 1, and at cycle 7 day 1. Notes on the study in general: Normalized T-cell clonal expansion was also low in a subset of nonresponders. The CD4+ and CD8+ T cells in the blood had expanded clonally by week 6 at 0.1 to 3.0 mg/kg.

The chain employs TRBV5-4 and TRBJ1-4, with TRBD1 matching over 7 bases. This receptor was obtained from an adult with an advanced solid tumor such as melanoma, head and neck, liver or kidney cancer. This sample comprised CD4+ or CD8+ T cells sorted from blood, obtained in a trial of the OX40 agonist ivuxolimab. CDR3 protein: CASSLGGAQNEKLFF. The CDR3 bases are TGTGCCAGCAGCTTAGGGGGCGCCCAAAATGAAAAACTGTTTTTT.